This is a list of T cell receptor beta chains from one sample in a study of metastatic and nonmetastatic thyroid tumors. From the PCR reads, TCRdb re-called clones with MiXCR. The repertoire consists of approximately 6,400 clones, with 3% to 4% occurring once and the leading ten covering 16%. Sequenced: tumor tissue. The receptors were sampled from a female donor with papillary thyroid cancer or a benign thyroid nodule (not recorded which). Some clones in this sample may be carry-over from other donors' samples. CDR3s include the opening cysteine and the closing phenylalanine or tryptophan. A D gene is named only where the DNA matches it firmly. Sizes are listed as once, few, many or a size class.

clone size	V gene	CDR3 length	D gene	J gene	CDR3 protein	CDR3 DNA
many	TRBV6-1	14	.	TRBJ2-7	CASSPIQTNYEQYF	TGTGCCAGCAGTCCTATCCAGACCAACTACGAGCAGTACTTC
medium-sized	TRBV6-5	16	TRBD1	TRBJ1-5	CASSYSGQGTGQPQHF	TGTGCCAGCAGTTACTCCGGACAGGGGACGGGTCAGCCCCAGCATTTT
many	TRBV7-2	14	.	TRBJ1-5	CASSFKGINQPQHF	TGTGCCAGCAGCTTTAAGGGAATCAATCAGCCCCAGCATTTT
many	TRBV5-4	14	.	TRBJ2-3	CASSPLLQTDTQYF	TGTGCCAGCAGCCCCCTATTACAGACAGATACGCAGTATTTT
medium-sized	TRBV5-1	15	.	TRBJ2-1	CASRPAEYSYNEQFF	TGCGCCAGCAGACCAGCGGAGTACTCCTACAATGAGCAGTTCTTC
few	TRBV11-3	16	TRBD1	TRBJ2-5	CASSNRGTGKGEAQYF	TGTGCCAGCAGCAATAGGGGGACAGGGAAAGGAGAGGCCCAGTACTTC
many	TRBV5-4	19	TRBD1	TRBJ2-1	CASSSRDSLLSASYNEQFF	TGTGCCAGCAGCTCCCGGGACAGCCTACTTTCCGCTTCCTACAATGAGCAGTTCTTC
many	TRBV19	14	.	TRBJ2-3	CASTNLGGTDTQYF	TGTGCCAGTACCAACCTGGGCGGCACAGATACGCAGTATTTT
medium-sized	TRBV20-1	11	.	TRBJ2-5	CSARDRVTQYF	TGCAGTGCTAGAGATCGGGTGACCCAGTACTTC
medium-sized	TRBV6-1	14	TRBD1	TRBJ2-5	CASSSGQLQETQYF	TGTGCCAGCAGCTCGGGACAGCTCCAAGAGACCCAGTACTTC
many	TRBV7-9	16	TRBD2	TRBJ2-3	CASSLAQVGGTDTQYF	TGTGCCAGCAGCTTAGCTCAGGTCGGGGGGACAGATACGCAGTATTTT
many	TRBV5-4	16	TRBD2	TRBJ2-3	CASSRLAGSGTDTQYF	TGTGCCAGCAGCCGACTAGCGGGATCGGGGACAGATACGCAGTATTTT
many	TRBV4-2	15	TRBD1	TRBJ1-5	CASSRSDRGTQPQHF	TGTGCCAGCAGCCGATCAGACAGGGGGACTCAGCCCCAGCATTTT
medium-sized	TRBV5-1	15	TRBD1	TRBJ2-7	CASSLDRGQPYEQYF	TGCGCCAGCAGCTTGGACCGGGGACAGCCATACGAGCAGTACTTC
medium-sized	TRBV6-6	16	.	TRBJ1-2	CASSYSMVGSLTGYTF	TGTGCCAGCAGTTACTCGATGGTGGGCAGCTTAACTGGCTACACCTTC
medium-sized	TRBV6-1	14	.	TRBJ1-2	CASSEYKKIYGYTF	TGTGCCAGCAGTGAATACAAGAAAATTTATGGCTACACCTTC